The 18 T cell receptor beta chains in this list originate from one sample, sequenced in a study of blood T cell repertoires in COVID-19. Profiled with immunoSEQ multiplex PCR; TCRdb holds only in-frame clones, not every one. Among nearly 55,000 clones listed, 85% to 90% were seen once. Sequenced sample: peripheral blood. These receptors were taken from a man in his sixties or seventies with active COVID-19.

The CDR3 spells CSARLNEKLFF. CDR3 in DNA: TGCAGTGCTAGACTTAATGAAAAACTGTTTTTT. This sequence joins TRBV20-1 and TRBJ1-4; D uncertain. The length of the CDR3 is 11 residues. Between the trimmed V and J ends, which lost 2 bases and 4 bases, there was a span of 2 bases. The V gene's germline CDR1 is DFQATT and CDR2 SNEGSKA (reference sequence).

The rearrangement uses TRBV7-9 and TRBJ2-5; no firm D call. The length of the CDR3 is 12 residues. The V end was cut by 5 bases, the J end by 1 base, with 5 bases between. Germline values: CDR1 SEHNR, CDR2 FQNEAQ (reference sequence). The CDR3 is CASSRVQETQYF. In DNA form, the CDR3 reads TGTGCCAGCAGCCGGGTCCAAGAGACCCAGTACTTC.

V and J are TRBV11-3 and TRBJ2-5; 7 bases are a match to TRBD1. The CDR3 covers 13 residues. V lost 5 bases and J lost 5; bases outside the gene matches: 5. Germline V CDR1 and CDR2: SGHNT, YENEEA. CDR3 DNA: TGTGCCAGCAGCAACACAGGGGTGGAGACCCAGTACTTC. Translation: CASSNTGVETQYF.

The chain employs TRBV3-1 (or the pseudogene TRBV3-2) and TRBJ2-1; TRBD2 aligns across 10 bases. Germline V gene data show CDR1 as LGHDT and CDR2 as YNNKEL (reference sequence). This CDR3 spans 15 amino acids. Trimming at V came to 4 bases and at J to 5 bases, leaving 5 bases not matched to a gene. CDR3 sequence: CASSLKRGGHNEQFF. The DNA for the CDR3 is TGTGCCAGCAGCCTCAAGCGGGGGGGCCACAATGAGCAGTTCTTC.

CDR3 loop: CASSPQGGNGYTF. Written as DNA, the CDR3 is TGTGCCAGCAGCCCCCAAGGAGGGAATGGCTACACCTTC. This sequence joins TRBV9 and TRBJ1-2; D gene uncertain. Germline CDR1 and CDR2: SGDLS and YYNGEE. The V and J ends lost 4 bases and 6 bases respectively, with 13 bases between them. The length of the CDR3 is 13 residues.

CDR3 sequence reads: CSVLGQGPTEAFF. The CDR3 nucleotides are TGCAGCGTTCTTGGACAGGGCCCCACTGAAGCTTTCTTT. The rearrangement joins TRBV29-1 to TRBJ1-1; the match to TRBD1 covers 8 bases. The CDR3 covers 13 residues. Looked up from germline, CDR1 is SQVTM and CDR2 is ANQGSEA. The ends lost 5 bases at V and 4 bases at J; junction bases unmatched: 6.

The chain combines TRBV14 with TRBJ1-1, with 8 nucleotides matching TRBD1. This CDR3 is built from 15 residues. With V trimmed by 5 bases and J by 1 base, 6 bases remained unmatched. Germline V gene sequence: CDR1 SGHDN, CDR2 FVKESK. CDR3 in amino acids: CASSAQGAWNTEAFF. The CDR3 DNA is TGTGCCAGCAGCGCCCAGGGGGCCTGGAACACTGAAGCTTTCTTT.

The rearrangement uses TRBV5-1 and TRBJ2-2, with D uncertain. V was trimmed by 3 bases and J by 2 bases, leaving 5 bases between them. The germline gives CDR1 SGHRS, CDR2 YFSETQ. The CDR3 runs 13 residues. The CDR3 nucleotides read TGCGCCAGCAGCTATAGTAACACCGGGGAGCTGTTTTTT. This gives the protein CASSYSNTGELFF.

Note on this clone: An end of the junction does not agree with germline; a read error may underlie this. The rearrangement joins TRBV13 to TRBJ2-1; D is unclear. The CDR3 is 14 residues long. The germline V gene has CDR1 PRHDT and CDR2 FYEKMQ (reference sequence). The chain's CDR3 is CASSLHYSDNEQFF. DNA of the CDR3: TGTGCCAGCAGTCTGCACTACTCCGACAATGAGCAGTTCTTC.

This clone was picked up many times. The gene calls are TRBV7-2 and TRBJ2-1; tentatively, D is TRBD1 (5 bases). V was cut by 2 bases and J by 6 bases, with 17 bases left in between. This CDR3 has 16 residues. Germline lookup yields CDR1 SGHTA and CDR2 FQGNSA. The CDR3 sequence: CASSLSWTPPFNEQFF. The DNA of the CDR3 is TGTGCCAGCAGCTTATCTTGGACACCTCCCTTCAATGAGCAGTTCTTC. Drawing the rest from reference TRBV7-2 and TRBJ2-1, the complete variable domain is GAGVSQSPSNKVTEKGKDVELRCDPISGHTALYWYRQSLGQGLEFLIYFQGNSAPDKSGLPSDRFSAERTGGSVSTLTIQRTQQEDSAVYLCASSLSWTPPFNEQFFGPGTRLTVL.

This chain links TRBV5-1 with TRBJ2-5; 11 bases match TRBD2. Germline values: CDR1 SGHRS, CDR2 YFSETQ. There are 15 residues in the CDR3. Germline trimming cut 2 bases from V and 5 bases from J; bases unmatched to any gene: 5. The CDR3 protein is CASSFVSGGGETQYF. The DNA for the CDR3 is TGCGCCAGCAGCTTCGTTAGCGGGGGGGGCGAGACCCAGTACTTC. Combining the CDR3 with reference TRBV5-1 and TRBJ2-5 gives the whole variable domain KAGVTQTPRYLIKTRGQQVTLSCSPISGHRSVSWYQQTPGQGLQFLFEYFSETQRNKGNFPGRFSGRQFSNSRSEMNVSTLELGDSALYLCASSFVSGGGETQYFGPGTRLLVL.

The chain couples TRBV5-1 to TRBJ1-1, with 9 bases matching TRBD1. The CDR3 contains 15 residues. The germline V gene encodes CDR1 SGHRS and CDR2 YFSETQ. Trimming removed 0 bases from V and 4 bases from J; junction bases left unmatched: 4. DNA of the CDR3: TGCGCCAGCAGCTTGGGACAGGGGGATTCCACTGAAGCTTTCTTT. As protein: CASSLGQGDSTEAFF.

V gene TRBV2 combines with J gene TRBJ2-1; 11 bases line up with TRBD1. Looked up from germline, CDR1 is SNHLY and CDR2 is FYNNEI. Unmatched junction bases numbered 6, after V lost 6 bases and J lost 8 bases. The CDR3 sequence is 14 residues long. As DNA, the CDR3 is TGTGCCAGCAGGGCGGGACAGGGGGTTGATGAGCAGTTCTTC. It translates to CASRAGQGVDEQFF.

This clone has a handful of counts. The CDR3 nucleotides read TGTGCCATCAGTGATTTACAGGGCGGGCCCCAGCATTTT. It specifies CAISDLQGGPQHF. V and J are TRBV10-3 and TRBJ1-5, with D perhaps TRBD1 (6 bases). Germline CDR1 reads ENHRY; CDR2 reads SYGVKD. The CDR3 runs to 13 residues. Trimming left V 3 bases short and J 9 bases short, with 12 bases between.

This clone was seen just once. Other nucleotide sequences in the sample specify the same CDR3. J is TRBJ2-5 and V is TRBV5-1; 8 nucleotides agree with TRBD1. The length of the CDR3 is 16 residues. CDR1 is SGHRS, CDR2 YFSETQ, per germline. V lost 4 bases, J lost 0 bases, and 8 bases stayed unmatched. Written as DNA, the CDR3 is TGCGCCAGCAGCGGGGGCACAGGGGGGTACCAAGAGACCCAGTACTTC. This translates into CASSGGTGGYQETQYF.

The genes are TRBV9 and TRBJ2-3, with TRBD2 matching over 9 bases. This CDR3 has 15 amino acids. The trim removed 0 bases at V and 10 bases at J, leaving 9 bases unmatched. Per germline, CDR1 SGDLS and CDR2 YYNGEE. The CDR3 sequence: CASSVVGASGDAQYF. Written as DNA, the CDR3 is TGTGCCAGCAGCGTAGTCGGGGCTAGCGGGGATGCGCAGTATTTT.

The V gene is TRBV11-2, the J gene TRBJ2-7; D unclear. The V gene lost 1 base and the J gene lost 2 bases, with 15 bases spanning the gap. This CDR3 contains 16 residues. Germline loops: CDR1 SGHAT, CDR2 FQNNGV. As DNA, the CDR3 is TGTGCCAGCAGCTTAGCCCCGCCGGTGAGGCCCTACGAGCAGTACTTC. Protein: CASSLAPPVRPYEQYF.

This rearrangement joins TRBV5-4 to TRBJ1-1; TRBD1 matches 7 bases. Germline V gene sequence: CDR1 SGHNT, CDR2 YYREEE (reference sequence). The CDR3 runs to 16 residues. J was trimmed by 5 bases and V by 5 bases; bases with no gene match: 15. CDR3 sequence reads: CASSQLRGQGGTEAFF. As DNA, the CDR3 is TGTGCCAGCAGTCAACTAAGGGGGCAGGGAGGAACTGAAGCTTTCTTT.